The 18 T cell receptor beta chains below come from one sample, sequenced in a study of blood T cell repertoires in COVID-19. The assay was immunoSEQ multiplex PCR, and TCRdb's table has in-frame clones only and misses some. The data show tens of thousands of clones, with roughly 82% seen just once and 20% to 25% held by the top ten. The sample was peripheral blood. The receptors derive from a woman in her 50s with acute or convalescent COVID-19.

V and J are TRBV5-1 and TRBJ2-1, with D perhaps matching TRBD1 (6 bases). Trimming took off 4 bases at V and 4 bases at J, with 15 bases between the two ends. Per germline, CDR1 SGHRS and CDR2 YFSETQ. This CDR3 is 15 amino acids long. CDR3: CASSRGTESYNEQFF. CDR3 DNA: TGCGCCAGCAGCAGGGGGACGGAAAGTTACAATGAGCAGTTCTTC. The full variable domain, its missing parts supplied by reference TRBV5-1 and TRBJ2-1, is KAGVTQTPRYLIKTRGQQVTLSCSPISGHRSVSWYQQTPGQGLQFLFEYFSETQRNKGNFPGRFSGRQFSNSRSEMNVSTLELGDSALYLCASSRGTESYNEQFFGPGTRLTVL.

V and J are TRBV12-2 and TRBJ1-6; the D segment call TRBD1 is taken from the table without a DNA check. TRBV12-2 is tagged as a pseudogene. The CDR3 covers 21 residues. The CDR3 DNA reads TGTGCAAGTCGCTTAGCGCTGTTTCCTCCAGGGTCAAGCTCCTATAATTCACCCCTCCACTTT. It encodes CASRLALFPPGSSSYNSPLHF.

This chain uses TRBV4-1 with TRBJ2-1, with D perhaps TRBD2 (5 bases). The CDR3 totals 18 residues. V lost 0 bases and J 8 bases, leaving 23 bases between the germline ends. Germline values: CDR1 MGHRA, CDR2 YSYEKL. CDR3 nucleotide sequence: TGCGCCAGCAGCCAAGATCGACCCTCCTGGACTCGGCAGGATGAGCAGTTCTTC. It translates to CASSQDRPSWTRQDEQFF.

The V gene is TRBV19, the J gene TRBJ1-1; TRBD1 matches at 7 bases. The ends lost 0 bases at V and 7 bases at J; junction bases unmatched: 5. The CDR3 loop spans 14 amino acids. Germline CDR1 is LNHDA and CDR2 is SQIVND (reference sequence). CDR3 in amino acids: CASSIDRGRREAFF. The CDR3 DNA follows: TGTGCCAGTAGTATAGATAGGGGGCGGCGTGAAGCTTTCTTT.

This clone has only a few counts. The CDR3 spells CASSPRSGGGPNEQFF. DNA of the CDR3: TGTGCCAGCAGCCCACGTAGTGGCGGGGGGCCGAATGAGCAGTTCTTC. This sequence joins TRBV5-5 and TRBJ2-1; 8 nucleotides line up with TRBD2. This CDR3 has 16 amino acids. Germline CDR1 SGHKS, CDR2 YYEKEE (reference sequence). V was pared by 4 bases and J by 7 bases, with 13 bases of the junction left unmatched.

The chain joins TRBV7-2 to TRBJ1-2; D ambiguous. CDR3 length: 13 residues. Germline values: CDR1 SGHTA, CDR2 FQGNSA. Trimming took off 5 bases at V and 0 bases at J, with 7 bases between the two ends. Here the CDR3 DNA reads TGTGCCAGCAGCCAGACATCTAACTATGGCTACACCTTC. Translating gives CASSQTSNYGYTF.

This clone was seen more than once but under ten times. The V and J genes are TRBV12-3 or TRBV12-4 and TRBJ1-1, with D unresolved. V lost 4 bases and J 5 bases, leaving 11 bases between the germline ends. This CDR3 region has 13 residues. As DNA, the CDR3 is TGTGCCAGCAGTTGGACCTCGGGGACTGAAGCTTTCTTT. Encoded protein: CASSWTSGTEAFF.

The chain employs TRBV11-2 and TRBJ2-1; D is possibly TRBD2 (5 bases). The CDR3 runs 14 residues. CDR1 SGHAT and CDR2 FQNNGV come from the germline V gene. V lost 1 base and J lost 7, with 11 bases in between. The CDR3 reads CASSLGLPPNEQFF. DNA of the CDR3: TGTGCCAGCAGCTTAGGACTACCCCCGAATGAGCAGTTCTTC.

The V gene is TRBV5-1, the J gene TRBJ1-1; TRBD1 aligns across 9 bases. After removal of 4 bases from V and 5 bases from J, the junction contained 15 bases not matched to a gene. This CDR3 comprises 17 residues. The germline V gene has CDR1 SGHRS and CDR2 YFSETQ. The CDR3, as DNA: TGCGCCAGCAGCGTTGGCGCGACAGGGGGTTGGGGTACTGAAGCTTTCTTT. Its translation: CASSVGATGGWGTEAFF.

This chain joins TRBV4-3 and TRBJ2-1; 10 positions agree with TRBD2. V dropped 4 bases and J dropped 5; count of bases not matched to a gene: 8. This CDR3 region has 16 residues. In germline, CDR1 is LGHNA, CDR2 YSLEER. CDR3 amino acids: CASSPVGLAENNEQFF. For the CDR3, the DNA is TGCGCCAGCAGCCCGGTTGGACTAGCGGAGAACAATGAGCAGTTCTTC.

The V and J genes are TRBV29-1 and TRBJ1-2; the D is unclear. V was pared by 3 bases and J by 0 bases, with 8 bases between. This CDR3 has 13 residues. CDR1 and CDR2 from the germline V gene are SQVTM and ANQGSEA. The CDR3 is CSVDSNTNYGYTF. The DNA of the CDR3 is TGCAGCGTTGACAGTAACACTAACTATGGCTACACCTTC.

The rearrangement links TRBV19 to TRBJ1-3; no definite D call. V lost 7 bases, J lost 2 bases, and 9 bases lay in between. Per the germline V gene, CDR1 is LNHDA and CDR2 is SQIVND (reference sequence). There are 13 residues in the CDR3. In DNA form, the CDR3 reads TGTGCCAGTACTGGGCGTGCTGGAAACACCATATATTTT. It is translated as CASTGRAGNTIYF.

CDR3 coding DNA: TGTGCCAGCAACCGGGACAGAAATAATTCACCCCTCCACTTT. Its protein product is CASNRDRNNSPLHF. The chain is built from TRBV2 and TRBJ1-6, with TRBD1 matching 7 bases. This CDR3 comprises 14 residues. Germline V CDR1 and CDR2: SNHLY, FYNNEI. The V segment lost 7 bases and the J segment 5 bases; nucleotides outside the gene matches: 5.

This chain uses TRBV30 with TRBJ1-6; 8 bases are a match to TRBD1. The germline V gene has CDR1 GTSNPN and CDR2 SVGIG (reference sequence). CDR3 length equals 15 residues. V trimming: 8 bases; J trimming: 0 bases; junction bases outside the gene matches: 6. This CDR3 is CAADRGSSYNSPLHF. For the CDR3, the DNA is TGTGCCGCTGACAGGGGAAGCTCCTATAATTCACCCCTCCACTTT.

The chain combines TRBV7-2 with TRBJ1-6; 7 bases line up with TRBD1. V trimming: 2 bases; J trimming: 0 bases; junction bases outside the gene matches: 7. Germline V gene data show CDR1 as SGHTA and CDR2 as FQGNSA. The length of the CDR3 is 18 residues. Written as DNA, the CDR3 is TGTGCCAGCAGCTTACAGGGACAGACTAGCTCCTATAATTCACCCCTCCACTTT. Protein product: CASSLQGQTSSYNSPLHF.

The CDR3 DNA sequence: TGCGCCAGCAGCCATGCCAGGCCCAGCCATGTGGGAGACGCGAACACCGGGGAGCTGTTTTTT. Its protein is CASSHARPSHVGDANTGELFF. This chain joins TRBV4-1 and TRBJ2-2; a possible D gene is TRBD2 (5 bases). The V end lost 3 bases, the J end lost 0 bases, and 26 bases lay between the germline ends. This CDR3 has 21 residues. Looked up from germline, CDR1 is MGHRA and CDR2 is YSYEKL.

The DNA of the CDR3 is TGCGCCAGCAGTGAGCCGGGAAACTCTGGAAACACCATATATTTT. Residues: CASSEPGNSGNTIYF. The chain joins TRBV10-1 to TRBJ1-3; no reliable D call. The CDR3 loop spans 15 amino acids. Trimming left V 2 bases short and J 0 bases short, with 8 bases between. Germline V gene sequence: CDR1 WNHNN, CDR2 SYGVQD (reference sequence).

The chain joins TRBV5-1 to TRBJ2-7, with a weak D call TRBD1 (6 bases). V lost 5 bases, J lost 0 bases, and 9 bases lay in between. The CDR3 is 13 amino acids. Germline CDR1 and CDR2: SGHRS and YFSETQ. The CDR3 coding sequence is TGCGCCAGCAGGTCGACAGGCTCCTACGAGCAGTACTTC. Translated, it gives CASRSTGSYEQYF.